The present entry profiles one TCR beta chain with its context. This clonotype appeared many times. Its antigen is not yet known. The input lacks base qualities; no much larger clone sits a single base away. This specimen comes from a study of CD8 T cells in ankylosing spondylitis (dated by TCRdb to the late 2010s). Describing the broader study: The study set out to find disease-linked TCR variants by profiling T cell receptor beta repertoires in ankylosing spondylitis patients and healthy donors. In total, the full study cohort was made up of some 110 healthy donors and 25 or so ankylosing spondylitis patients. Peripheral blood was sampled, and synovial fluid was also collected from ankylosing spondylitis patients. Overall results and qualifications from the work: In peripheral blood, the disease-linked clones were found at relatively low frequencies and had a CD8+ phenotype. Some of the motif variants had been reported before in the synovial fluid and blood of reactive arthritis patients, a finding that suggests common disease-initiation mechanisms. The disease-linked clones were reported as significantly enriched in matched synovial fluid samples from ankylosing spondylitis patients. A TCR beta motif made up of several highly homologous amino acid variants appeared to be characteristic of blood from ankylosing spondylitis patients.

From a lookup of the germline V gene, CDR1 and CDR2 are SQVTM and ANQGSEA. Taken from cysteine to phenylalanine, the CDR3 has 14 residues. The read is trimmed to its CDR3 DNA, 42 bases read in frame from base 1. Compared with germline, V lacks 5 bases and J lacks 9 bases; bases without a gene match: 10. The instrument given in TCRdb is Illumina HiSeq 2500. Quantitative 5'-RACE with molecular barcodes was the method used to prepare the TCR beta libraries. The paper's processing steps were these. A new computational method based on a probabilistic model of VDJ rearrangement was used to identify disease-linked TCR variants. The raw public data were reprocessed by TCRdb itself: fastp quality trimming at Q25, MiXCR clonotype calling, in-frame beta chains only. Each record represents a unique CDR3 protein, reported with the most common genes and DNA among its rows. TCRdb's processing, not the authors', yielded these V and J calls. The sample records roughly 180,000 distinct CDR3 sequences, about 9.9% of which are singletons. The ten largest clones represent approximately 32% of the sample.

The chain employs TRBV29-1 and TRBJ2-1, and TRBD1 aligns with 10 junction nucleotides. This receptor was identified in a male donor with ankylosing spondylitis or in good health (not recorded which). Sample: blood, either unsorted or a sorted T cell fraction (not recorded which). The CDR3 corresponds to CSVRETGGGGEQFF. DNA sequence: TGCAGCGTTAGGGAGACAGGGGGCGGAGGTGAGCAGTTCTTC.